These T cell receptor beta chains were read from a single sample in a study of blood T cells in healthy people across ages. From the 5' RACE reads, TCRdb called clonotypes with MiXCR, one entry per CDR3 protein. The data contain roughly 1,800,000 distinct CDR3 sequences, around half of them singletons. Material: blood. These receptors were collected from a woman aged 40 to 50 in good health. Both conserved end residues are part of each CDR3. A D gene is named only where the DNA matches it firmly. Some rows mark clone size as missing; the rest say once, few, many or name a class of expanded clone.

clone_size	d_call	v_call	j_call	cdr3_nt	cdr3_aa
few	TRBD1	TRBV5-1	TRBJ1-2	TGCGCCAGCAGCTTCGCAGGGGGCCATGGCTACACCTTC	CASSFAGGHGYTF
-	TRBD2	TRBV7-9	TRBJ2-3	TGTGCCAGCAGCTCACGTAGCGGGGGGGCTACAGATACGCAGTATTTT	CASSSRSGGATDTQYF
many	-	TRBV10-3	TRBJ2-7	TGTGCCATCAGTGAGGGCAGCTCCTACGAGCAGTACTTC	CAISEGSSYEQYF
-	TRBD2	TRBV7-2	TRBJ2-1	TGTGCCAGCAGCATAGCGGGGGGCGCCTACAATGAGCAGTTCTTC	CASSIAGGAYNEQFF
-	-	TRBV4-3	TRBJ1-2	TGCGCCAGCAGCCAAGAAAGCGTGGGGCGCAACTATGGCTACACCTTC	CASSQESVGRNYGYTF
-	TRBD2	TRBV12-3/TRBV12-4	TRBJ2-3	TGTGCCAGCAGCTACCAACTAGCGGGGAGCACAGATATGGAATATTTT	CASSYQLAGSTDMEYF
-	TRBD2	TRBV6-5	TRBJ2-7	TGTGCCAGCAGTTACACCGGACTAGCGGCCTACAATGAGCAGTACTTC	CASSYTGLAAYNEQYF
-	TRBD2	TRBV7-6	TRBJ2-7	TGTGCCAGCAGCCCTTCTAGCGGGAGTGAATACGAGCAGTACTTC	CASSPSSGSEYEQYF
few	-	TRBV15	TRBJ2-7	TGTGCCACCAGCCGGGGGAGACCCTACGAGCAGTACTTC	CATSRGRPYEQYF
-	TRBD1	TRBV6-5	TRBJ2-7	TGTGCCAGCAGTTACGCTACTACAGGGGCGAACTCCTACGAGCAGTACTTC	CASSYATTGANSYEQYF
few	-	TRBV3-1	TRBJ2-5	TGTGCCAGCAGCCAAGACGCACAGGAAGAGACCCAGTACTTC	CASSQDAQEETQYF
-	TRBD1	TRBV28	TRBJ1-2	TGTGCCAGCAGCCCAGCGACAGGGGCGACCTACTATGGCTACACCTTC	CASSPATGATYYGYTF
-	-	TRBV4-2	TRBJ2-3	TGTGCCAGCAGCCAAGCTTTACGTAACGCAGATACGCAGTATTTT	CASSQALRNADTQYF
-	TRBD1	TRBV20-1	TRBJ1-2	TGCAGTGCTGGACAGGGGGCAAGAAGTGGCTACACCTTC	CSAGQGARSGYTF
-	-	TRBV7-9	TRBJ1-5	TGTGCCAGCAGCCAAGAGACAGGCGGCCCCAATCAGCCCCAGCATTTT	CASSQETGGPNQPQHF
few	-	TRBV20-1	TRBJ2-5	TGCAGTGCTCCGACAATCGGGACCCCCCAAGAGACCCAGTACTTC	CSAPTIGTPQETQYF
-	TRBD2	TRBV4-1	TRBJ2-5	TGCGCCAGCAAGTCGACTAGCGGGGCCTTCCAAGAGACCCAGTACTTC	CASKSTSGAFQETQYF
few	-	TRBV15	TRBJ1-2	TGTGCCACCAGCAGAGATAGGGCAGGGAATTATGGCTACACCTTC	CATSRDRAGNYGYTF
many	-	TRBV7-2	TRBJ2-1	TGTGCCAGCAGCCCCGACCTGAGCTCCTACAATGAGCAGTTCTTC	CASSPDLSSYNEQFF
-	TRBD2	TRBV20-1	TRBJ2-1	TGCAGTGCACCAAGACTCAGCGGGGGGGGGTACAATGAGCAGTTCTTC	CSAPRLSGGGYNEQFF
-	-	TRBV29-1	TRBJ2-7	TGCAGCGTTGCGCCCCCCTACGAGCAGTACTTC	CSVAPPYEQYF
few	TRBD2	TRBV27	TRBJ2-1	TGTGCCAGCAGTTCCCCTCGCGGGGGAGGGAATGAGCAGTTCTTC	CASSSPRGGGNEQFF
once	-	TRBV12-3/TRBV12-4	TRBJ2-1	TGTGCCAGCAGTTTACTATCGGGGACTCGCAATGAGCAGTTCTTC	CASSLLSGTRNEQFF
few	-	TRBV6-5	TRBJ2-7	TGTGCCAGCAGTTACTCAGGACAGTATAAAGTACGGACGGAGGACTACGAGCAGTACTTC	CASSYSGQYKVRTEDYEQYF
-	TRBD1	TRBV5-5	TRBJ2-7	TGTGCCAGCAGCTTGTATGGACAGGGGGACGAGCAGTACTTC	CASSLYGQGDEQYF
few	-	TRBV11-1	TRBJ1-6	TGTGCCAGCAGCTTAGTCGGACCGCCGAATTCACCCCTCCACTTT	CASSLVGPPNSPLHF
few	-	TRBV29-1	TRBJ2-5	TGCAGCGTTGACCCCCGGATAGGGGAAGGGGAAGAGACCCAGTACTTC	CSVDPRIGEGEETQYF
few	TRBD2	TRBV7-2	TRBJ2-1	TGTGCCAGCAGCTTAGGTCAGCTAGCGGGGGGGGGCAATGAGCAGTTCTTC	CASSLGQLAGGGNEQFF
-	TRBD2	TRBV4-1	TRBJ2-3	TGCGCCAGCAGCCAAGACCTGCGGCGGGGGGACCTCACAGATACGCAGTATTTT	CASSQDLRRGDLTDTQYF
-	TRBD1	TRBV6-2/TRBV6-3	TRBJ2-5	TGTGCCAGCAGTTCATGGACAGGGGGCGATTCGGAGCAGTACTTC	CASSSWTGGDSEQYF
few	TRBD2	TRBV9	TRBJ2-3	TGTGCCAGCACACGGGGGGGCGCAGATACGCAGTATTTT	CASTRGGADTQYF
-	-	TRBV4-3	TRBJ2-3	TGCGCCAGCAGCCAAGATCTCGCCAGGGGCACAGATACGCAGTATTTT	CASSQDLARGTDTQYF
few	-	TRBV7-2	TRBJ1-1	TGTGCCAGCAGCATACTCACAGGAAGAGCTTTCTTT	CASSILTGRAFF
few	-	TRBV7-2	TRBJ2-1	TGTGCCAGCAGCTTAGGCCTTCGGGCTAGAGGGGACAATGAGCAGTTCTTC	CASSLGLRARGDNEQFF
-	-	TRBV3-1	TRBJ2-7	TGTGCCAGCGGAAGGGGACACCTCTACAATGAGCAGTACTTC	CASGRGHLYNEQYF
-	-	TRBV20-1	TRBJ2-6	TGCAGTGTCGGGGGTCAGGGGGGATACTCTGGGGCCAACGTCCTGACTTTC	CSVGGQGGYSGANVLTF
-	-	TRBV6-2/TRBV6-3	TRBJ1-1	TGTGCCAGCTGCAACACAGGGAACACTGAAGCTTTCTTT	CASCNTGNTEAFF
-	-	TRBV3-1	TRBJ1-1	TGTGCCAGCAGTGAGGTGAGGAAAACTGAAGCTTTCTTT	CASSEVRKTEAFF
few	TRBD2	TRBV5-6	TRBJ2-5	TGTGCCAGCAGACCGGGACTAGCCGAAGAGACCCAGTACTTC	CASRPGLAEETQYF
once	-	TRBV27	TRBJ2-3	TGTGCCAGCAGTTTCGACCTGAGCACAGATACGCAGTATTTT	CASSFDLSTDTQYF
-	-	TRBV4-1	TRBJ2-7	TGCGCCAGCAGCCAATCGGAGGGGAGCTCCTACGAGCAGTACTTC	CASSQSEGSSYEQYF
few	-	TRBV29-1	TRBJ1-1	TGCAGCGCTCGGGACACAGGGTCTGAAGCTTTCTTT	CSARDTGSEAFF
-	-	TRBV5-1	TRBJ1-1	TGCGCCAGCAGCCGTCCCGACAGAGACACTGAAGCTTTCTTT	CASSRPDRDTEAFF
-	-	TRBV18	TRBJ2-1	TGTGCCAGCTCACCGCCTACAGGGTCAGGGGAGCAGTTCTTC	CASSPPTGSGEQFF
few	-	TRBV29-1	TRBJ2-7	TGCAGCGTTGACTCCGGGGGCAGCTACGAGCAGTACTTC	CSVDSGGSYEQYF
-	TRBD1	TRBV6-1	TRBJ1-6	TGTGCCAGCAGTGGAAAGACAGGGGCTAGCTCACCCCTCCACTTT	CASSGKTGASSPLHF
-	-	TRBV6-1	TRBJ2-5	TGTGCCAGCAGTGAATTGTTTCTTGGGGGTAACATAAAAGAGACCCAGTACTTC	CASSELFLGGNIKETQYF
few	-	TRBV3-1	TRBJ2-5	TGTGCCAGCAGCCGGACAGATTGGACTCCTAGCTTTAGTGACCAGTACTTC	CASSRTDWTPSFSDQYF
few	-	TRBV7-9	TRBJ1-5	TGTGCCAGCAGCTTCCCGGGGTCGGATCAGCCCCAGCATTTT	CASSFPGSDQPQHF
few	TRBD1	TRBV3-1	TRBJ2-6	TGTGCCAGCAGCCAAGATCTTGACAGGGGCTCTGGGGCCAACGTCCTGACTTTC	CASSQDLDRGSGANVLTF